The subject of this entry is one T cell receptor beta chain. Its antigen remains unknown. In the PCR, 60 Vbeta and 13 Jbeta primers were used. Measured with immunoSEQ multiplex PCR; TCRdb has only the in-frame clones, and not every one. The sample yields 24,000 or so clones, more than 75% seen once. This specimen comes from a study of cytomegalovirus exposure and HLA in healthy donors. Study-level findings and limits: In most subjects, TCR beta sequences reportedly gave accurate predictions of HLA-A and HLA-B alleles. Later, TCR association rates were found to vary by HLA locus, highest for DRB1 and lowest for HLA-C.

The clonotype was recovered from a male donor in good health and CMV-seronegative. The sequencing sample was made of PBMCs.

Here the CDR3 reads CASSQDLGGGSYEQYF. CDR3 nucleotides: TGTGCCAGCAGCCAAGATCTCGGGGGGGGCTCCTACGAGCAGTACTTC. The chain links TRBV4-2 to TRBJ2-7, with TRBD2 matching 8 bases. The ends lost 0 bases at V and 0 bases at J; junction bases unmatched: 4. The CDR3 is 16 amino acids. The germline gives CDR1 LGHNA, CDR2 YNFKEQ.